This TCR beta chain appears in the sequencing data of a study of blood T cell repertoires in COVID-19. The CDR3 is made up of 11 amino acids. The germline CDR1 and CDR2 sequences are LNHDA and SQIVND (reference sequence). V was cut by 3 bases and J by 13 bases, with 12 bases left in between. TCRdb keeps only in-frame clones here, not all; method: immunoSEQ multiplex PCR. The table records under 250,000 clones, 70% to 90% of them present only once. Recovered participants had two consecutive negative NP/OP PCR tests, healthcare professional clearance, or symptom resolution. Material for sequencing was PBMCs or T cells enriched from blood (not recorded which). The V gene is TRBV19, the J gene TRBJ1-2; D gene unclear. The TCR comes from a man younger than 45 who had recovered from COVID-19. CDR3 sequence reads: CASSMLGRRTF. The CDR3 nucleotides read TGTGCCAGTAGTATGTTGGGCCGCCGCACCTTC.